One and the same sample provided the 12 T cell receptor beta chains below, sequenced in a study of regulatory T cells in long-lasting Graves disease (dated by TCRdb to about 2021). Libraries were constructed by multiplex PCR. The reads were generated on an Illumina HiSeq 4000. To build TCR beta libraries, CDR3 regions were amplified by Arm-PCR using iRepertoire HTBI primers. TCRdb itself trimmed the public reads at Q25 with fastp, ran MiXCR and retained productive beta chains. Entries are consolidated by CDR3 protein sequence, retaining the most common genes and DNA. This sample comprises around 500,000 distinct CDR3 sequences, about 16% of them detected only once. The leading ten clones occupy 25% of the sample. The time point label, as the study defines it: newly diagnosed GD, antithyroid drugs for less than 3 months. For both TCR sequencing and RNA sequencing, RNA was extracted from PBMCs using TRIzol.

A further study also used this sample, focusing on T cells in Graves' hyperthyroidism and ophthalmopathy.

The starting material was peripheral blood mononuclear cells (PBMCs), obtained at new diagnosis, from a patient treated with antithyroid drugs. These TCRs come from a woman aged 40-65 years with Graves disease. Donor details come from another sample of the same person, matched by shared clones.

This clonotype was recorded at least ten times. The chain is built from TRBV12-3 or TRBV12-4 and TRBJ2-4; D is undetermined. Trimming pared 2 bases from V and 0 bases from J, leaving 8 bases between. The CDR3 is made up of 15 amino acids. The CDR3: CASSLRTLAKNIQYF. The CDR3 DNA is TGTGCCAGCAGTTTAAGGACCCTAGCCAAAAACATTCAGTACTTC.

There are many counts of this clonotype. The chain carries TRBV7-6 and TRBJ1-5, with 10 bases lining up with TRBD1. The V segment lost 1 base and the J segment 4 bases; nucleotides outside the gene matches: 1. The germline V gene has CDR1 SGHVS and CDR2 FNYEAQ. The CDR3 covers 15 residues. The CDR3 DNA follows: TGTGCCAGCAGCTTAGGACAGGGGGCTAATCAGCCCCAGCATTTT. This codes for CASSLGQGANQPQHF.

The genes are TRBV7-9 and TRBJ1-1; 7 positions agree with TRBD1. The CDR3 contains 14 residues. Germline values: CDR1 SEHNR, CDR2 FQNEAQ (reference sequence). V dropped 1 base and J dropped 11; count of bases not matched to a gene: 10. CDR3 protein: CASSLVGTAPWAFF. The CDR3 DNA reads as TGTGCCAGCAGCTTAGTGGGGACAGCTCCTTGGGCTTTCTTT. Filled out from reference TRBV7-9 and TRBJ1-1, the complete variable domain reads DTGVSQNPRHKITKRGQNVTFRCDPISEHNRLYWYRQTLGQGPEFLTYFQNEAQLEKSRLLSDRFSAERPKGSFSTLEIQRTEQGDSAMYLCASSLVGTAPWAFFGQGTRLTVV.

The chain carries TRBV7-3 and TRBJ2-3; D possibly corresponds to TRBD2 (6 bases). V lost 5 bases, J lost 2 bases, and 20 bases lay in between. Germline lookup yields CDR1 SGHTA and CDR2 FQGTGA. This CDR3 has 17 amino acids. The CDR3 loop reads CASSLGPQLATTDTQYF. CDR3 nucleotide sequence: TGTGCCAGCAGCCTCGGGCCCCAACTAGCTACCACAGATACGCAGTATTTT. The whole variable domain, remainder taken from reference TRBV7-3 and TRBJ2-3, is GAGVSQTPSNKVTEKGKYVELRCDPISGHTALYWYRQSLGQGPEFLIYFQGTGAADDSGLPNDRFFAVRPEGSVSTLKIQRTERGDSAVYLCASSLGPQLATTDTQYFGPGTRLTVL.

The rearrangement joins TRBV20-1 to TRBJ1-6; tentatively, D is TRBD1 (6 bases). The germline gives CDR1 DFQATT, CDR2 SNEGSKA (reference sequence). The V and J ends lost 0 bases and 19 bases respectively, with 28 bases between them. The CDR3 spans 16 residues. As DNA, the CDR3 is TGCAGTGCTAGAGATGCACTGACAGGCCTGAATTCACCCCCTCACTTT. Its protein is CSARDALTGLNSPPHF.

With respect to this clonotype: The CDR3 carries no conserved terminal phenylalanine or tryptophan, so it likely arises from a read error. The V and J genes are TRBV4-1 and TRBJ1-2, with D perhaps TRBD1 (5 bases). The CDR3 has 16 amino acids. CDR1 MGHRA and CDR2 YSYEKL come from the germline V gene. V shed 1 base and J shed 7 bases, with 19 bases lying between them. Here the CDR3 DNA reads TGCGCCAGCAGCCAAGGAGTATTGGGGGTTATTGGTGGCTACACCTCC. Protein sequence: CASSQGVLGVIGGYTS.

A few counts support this clonotype. The CDR3 DNA is TGTGCCAGCAGCCGGACAGAAGTATCCTACGAGCAGTACTTC. Translating it yields CASSRTEVSYEQYF. V is TRBV7-8 and J is TRBJ2-7; D possibly corresponds to TRBD1 (6 bases). CDR1 and CDR2 from the germline V gene are SGHVS and FQNEAQ. The V gene lost 5 bases and the J gene lost 1 base, with 12 bases spanning the gap. The CDR3 spans 14 residues.

The sample holds many counts of this clonotype. The chain couples TRBV12-3 or TRBV12-4 to TRBJ1-2, with D perhaps TRBD1 (6 bases). The CDR3 covers 15 residues. V dropped 0 bases and J dropped 5 bases, with 13 bases sitting between them. The CDR3 coding sequence is TGTGCCAGCAGTTTAGCCGGACAGACCTTTTATGGCTACACCTTC. Translating it yields CASSLAGQTFYGYTF.

This clonotype was observed at least ten times. The chain recombines TRBV6-2 or TRBV6-3 with TRBJ2-5, with no clear D. The CDR3 has 13 amino acids. Trimming pared 5 bases from V and 5 bases from J, leaving 12 bases between. Germline lookup yields CDR1 MNHEY and CDR2 SVGEGT. The CDR3 sequence: CASSEGPWETQYF. Written as DNA, the CDR3 is TGTGCCAGCAGTGAAGGTCCCTGGGAGACCCAGTACTTC.

Ten or more counts support this clonotype. The chain is built from TRBV3-1 and TRBJ1-2; a possible D gene is TRBD1 (5 bases). The V gene's germline CDR1 is LGHDT and CDR2 YNNKEL (reference sequence). Trimming took off 2 bases at V and 7 bases at J, with 20 bases between the two ends. The CDR3 is 16 residues long. CDR3 sequence reads: CASSQTWDGGYGGYTF. CDR3 coding DNA: TGTGCCAGCAGCCAAACCTGGGACGGCGGGTATGGTGGCTACACCTTC.

In this sample, this clonotype turned up many times. This sequence joins TRBV28 and TRBJ1-2, with D possibly being TRBD1 (6 bases). Germline lookup yields CDR1 MDHEN and CDR2 SYDVKM. Trimming removed 5 bases from V and 3 bases from J, with 10 bases in between. The CDR3 runs 13 residues. CDR3 in amino acids: CASSPDSYYGYTF. As DNA, the CDR3 is TGTGCCAGCAGTCCGGACAGCTACTATGGCTACACCTTC.

This clonotype was detected ten times or more. The chain links TRBV6-2 or TRBV6-3 to TRBJ2-7; D remains ambiguous. The CDR3 sequence is 15 residues long. V lost 0 bases and J lost 2, with 11 bases in between. Germline assignment: CDR1 MNHEY and CDR2 SVGEGT. This chain's CDR3 is CASSYSSRLAYEQYF. CDR3 DNA sequence: TGTGCCAGCAGTTACTCATCCAGGCTGGCCTACGAGCAGTACTTC.